This T cell receptor beta chain comes out of a study of shared clonotypes between healthy human individuals. Study-level points and caveats: Deeper or shallower sequencing was expected to change how clonotypes are shared among donors.

This CDR3 is 15 amino acids long. The V segment lost 6 bases and the J segment 6 bases; nucleotides outside the gene matches: 11. Germline V gene data show CDR1 as SNHLY and CDR2 as FYNNEI. About this clone itself: Antigen specificity is unknown.

Data came from immunoSEQ multiplex PCR; TCRdb stores just in-frame clones and leaves some out. The repertoire includes some 2,100,000 clones, 93% of them detected once, and 1.7% sits in the top ten. Naive CD8 cells were CD45RO-negative, positively selected for CCR7, excluding terminally differentiated effector memory CD45RA+ cells. This rearrangement joins TRBV2 to TRBJ1-5; 7 bases map to TRBD1. The TCR comes from a man between 18 and 29 years old in good health. Some clones in this sample may be carry-over from other donors' samples. Sequenced: naive CD8+ T cells from PBMCs. In DNA form, the CDR3 reads TGTGCCAGCAGAGAAACAGGGGATCGCGGTCAGCCCCAGCATTTT. Its protein product is CASRETGDRGQPQHF.